Following are 16 T cell receptor beta chains from one sample sequenced in a study of CD8 T cells in Susac syndrome. An amount of RNA that ranged from roughly 0.5 to 1 ug was reverse transcribed with random hexamers. TCRdb itself ran the immunoSEQ multiplex PCR reads through MiXCR, one entry per CDR3 protein. The repertoire holds 95,000 to 150,000 distinct CDR3 sequences, with around 95% as singletons. The sample consisted of CD4+ T cells from PBMCs. The source of these receptors is a human donor in good health.

The chain couples TRBV10-3 to TRBJ1-1, with D unclear. There are 11 residues in the CDR3. Germline loops: CDR1 ENHRY, CDR2 SYGVKD. V was trimmed by 0 bases and J by 7 bases, leaving 3 bases between them. The CDR3 is CAISESYEAFF. The CDR3 region has the DNA TGTGCCATCAGTGAGTCTTATGAAGCTTTCTTT.

V and J are TRBV5-1 and TRBJ2-3; D unclear. CDR1 and CDR2 (germline): SGHRS, YFSETQ. Trimming removed 0 bases at V and 2 bases at J, with 7 bases between. The CDR3 is 14 amino acids. The CDR3 reads CASSLDGSTDTQYF. CDR3 in DNA: TGCGCCAGCAGCTTGGACGGCTCCACAGATACGCAGTATTTT.

The chain is built from TRBV7-9 and TRBJ1-5; possibly TRBD1 for D (6 bases). V lost 0 bases, J lost 7 bases, and 13 bases lay in between. Looked up from germline, CDR1 is SEHNR and CDR2 is FQNEAQ (reference sequence). The length of the CDR3 is 15 residues. The CDR3 spells CASSLASGAGQPQHF. DNA for the CDR3: TGTGCCAGCAGCTTAGCATCAGGGGCGGGACAGCCCCAGCATTTT.

Only a few counts were recorded for this clonotype. V and J are TRBV7-2 and TRBJ1-1, with TRBD1 matching over 7 bases. With 3 bases clipped from V and 1 base from J, the junction kept 5 bases outside the gene matches. The V gene's germline CDR1 is SGHTA and CDR2 FQGNSA. The CDR3 is made up of 15 amino acids. In DNA form, the CDR3 reads TGTGCCAGCAGCTTGGCAGGGGGATCGAACACTGAAGCTTTCTTT. It yields the protein CASSLAGGSNTEAFF.

The chain links TRBV5-1 to TRBJ1-1; TRBD1 might be the D (5 bases). The V gene's germline CDR1 is SGHRS and CDR2 YFSETQ. The CDR3 runs 14 residues. V gave up 4 bases and J gave up 6 bases, with 16 bases separating them. CDR3 loop: CASSPRGGSAEAFF. CDR3 nucleotide sequence: TGCGCCAGCAGCCCCCGGGGGGGGTCGGCTGAAGCTTTCTTT.

V and J are TRBV6-5 and TRBJ2-1; tentative D call: TRBD1 (6 bases). The CDR3 is 16 residues long. The V gene's germline CDR1 is MNHEY and CDR2 SVGAGI. V shed 0 bases and J shed 0 bases, with 9 bases lying between them. The CDR3 nucleotides are TGTGCCAGCAGTTACTCGAGGGGGAGCTCCTACAATGAGCAGTTCTTC. The encoded protein is CASSYSRGSSYNEQFF.

The chain couples TRBV9 to TRBJ2-3, with unresolved D. The CDR3 totals 11 residues. In germline, CDR1 is SGDLS, CDR2 YYNGEE. V was shortened by 4 bases and J by 4 bases, with 4 bases between the two germline ends. CDR3: CASSTADTQYF. CDR3 nucleotides: TGTGCCAGCAGCACAGCAGATACGCAGTATTTT. The whole variable domain, remainder taken from reference TRBV9 and TRBJ2-3, is DSGVTQTPKHLITATGQRVTLRCSPRSGDLSVYWYQQSLDQGLQFLIQYYNGEERAKGNILERFSAQQFPDLHSELNLSSLELGDSALYFCASSTADTQYFGPGTRLTVL.

V usage is TRBV29-1 and J usage is TRBJ2-2, with TRBD2 matching 11 bases. Germline V gene data show CDR1 as SQVTM and CDR2 as ANQGSEA. Germline trimming cut 7 bases from V and 5 bases from J; bases unmatched to any gene: 12. The CDR3 length is 16 residues. CDR3 in DNA: TGCAGCGCCCATTTGGGGGTAGCGGGAGGGACCGGGGAGCTGTTTTTT. This sequence encodes CSAHLGVAGGTGELFF.

The chain links TRBV20-1 to TRBJ2-1, with TRBD2 matching over 9 bases. The germline V gene encodes CDR1 DFQATT and CDR2 SNEGSKA (reference sequence). The J segment lost 5 bases and the V segment lost 0 bases, leaving 8 bases of the junction unmatched. The length of the CDR3 is 16 residues. The CDR3 reads CSARDPSSGINNEQFF. The CDR3 nucleotides are TGCAGTGCTAGAGATCCCTCTAGCGGGATCAACAATGAGCAGTTCTTC.

The sample holds one count of this clonotype. A junction boundary mismatches the germline segment, possibly from a read error. V usage is TRBV15 and J usage is TRBJ2-1, with 8 nucleotides matching TRBD1. Looked up from germline, CDR1 is LNHNV and CDR2 is YYDKDF (reference sequence). The CDR3 consists of 12 residues. The CDR3 DNA is TGTGCCACCAGCAGAGCTCAGGACAGGGTGATCTTC. It is translated as CATSRAQDRVIF.

This clonotype is a singleton in its sample. The J gene is TRBJ1-2, the V gene TRBV14; unclear D gene. This CDR3 region has 15 residues. Germline V gives CDR1 SGHDN, CDR2 FVKESK. Trimming pared 0 bases from V and 4 bases from J, leaving 12 bases between. CDR3 sequence (DNA): TGTGCCAGCAGCCAAGATCGAGGGCTGCTCTATGGCTACACCTTC. Protein sequence: CASSQDRGLLYGYTF.

This chain uses TRBV12-3 or TRBV12-4 with TRBJ1-1; 10 bases are a match to TRBD1. After removal of 5 bases from V and 4 bases from J, the junction contained 7 bases not matched to a gene. This CDR3 contains 15 residues. CDR3 residues: CASSPRDRGRTEAFF. CDR3 nucleotides: TGTGCCAGCAGTCCCCGAGACAGGGGGCGCACTGAAGCTTTCTTT.

The genes are TRBV30 and TRBJ2-7, with 7 bases matching TRBD1. Germline trimming cut 8 bases from V and 2 bases from J; bases unmatched to any gene: 9. The V gene's germline CDR1 is GTSNPN and CDR2 SVGIG (reference sequence). The CDR3 is 13 amino acids. The CDR3 protein is CAGTGTVTYEQYF. Here the CDR3 DNA reads TGTGCCGGTACCGGGACAGTAACCTACGAGCAGTACTTC.

J is TRBJ2-1 and V is TRBV19; a possible D gene is TRBD2 (6 bases). V gave up 5 bases and J gave up 2 bases, with 16 bases separating them. The germline V gene has CDR1 LNHDA and CDR2 SQIVND (reference sequence). The CDR3 covers 16 residues. The CDR3 region has the DNA TGTGCCAGTAGTCCGTGGGGAGCGGGTACCTACAATGAGCAGTTCTTC. It codes for CASSPWGAGTYNEQFF.

The genes are TRBV7-2 and TRBJ2-3; no clear D. Germline V lookup: CDR1 SGHTA, CDR2 FQGNSA. Trimming removed 5 bases at V and 6 bases at J, with 12 bases between. This CDR3 is built from 13 residues. The DNA of the CDR3 is TGTGCCAGCAGCCCTCCCTCCTCGGATACGCAGTATTTT. It codes for CASSPPSSDTQYF.

The rearrangement joins TRBV25-1 to TRBJ1-5; D possibly corresponds to TRBD1 (5 bases). CDR1 and CDR2 from the germline V gene are MGHDK and SYGVNS. This CDR3 has 12 residues. V was shortened by 5 bases and J by 9 bases, with 11 bases between the two germline ends. The CDR3 bases are TGTGCCAGCAGTCAGGGAGTGGGGCCCCAGCATTTT. It is translated as CASSQGVGPQHF.